The clone carrying this T cell receptor beta chain was recorded at least ten times. Its target is not known. It was ten milliliters of peripheral blood that were drawn from each donor. This CDR3 has 14 amino acids. V was pared by 0 bases and J by 4 bases, with 10 bases between. Germline CDR1 ENHRY, CDR2 SYGVKD. For the second PCR, which ran for 7 to 11 cycles, a sample-barcoded 5' primer and a J-beta primer mix were used. In TCRdb, the 5' RACE reads were re-called with MiXCR into one record per CDR3 protein. The sample gives about 1,600,000 distinct CDR3 sequences, 35% to 45% of which show up once; 6.5% to 10% is in the top ten. The data belong to a study of blood T cells in healthy people across ages. Findings of the study overall: A strong correlation between TCR beta diversity and naive T cell percentage was seen.

The receptor comes from a woman aged 18-30 years in good health. The chain links TRBV10-3 to TRBJ2-7; tentative D call: TRBD1 (5 bases). Sequenced input: blood. CDR3 nucleotide sequence: TGTGCCATCAGTGAGTCTGGGCAGGGATACGAGCAGTACTTC. Protein product: CAISESGQGYEQYF.